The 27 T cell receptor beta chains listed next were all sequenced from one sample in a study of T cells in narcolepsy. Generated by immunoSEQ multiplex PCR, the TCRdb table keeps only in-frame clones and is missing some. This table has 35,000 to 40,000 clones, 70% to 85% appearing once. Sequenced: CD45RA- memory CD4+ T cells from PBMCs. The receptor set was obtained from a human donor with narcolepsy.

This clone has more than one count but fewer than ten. The CDR3 region has the DNA TGTGCCAGCAGTGGGACCCCAAGAGGTGGCTACACCTTC. It translates to CASSGTPRGGYTF. The chain couples TRBV7-8 to TRBJ1-2, with a tentative D call TRBD1 (5 bases). Germline loops: CDR1 SGHVS, CDR2 FQNEAQ. Trimming stripped 6 bases from V and 7 bases from J, with 15 bases between. This CDR3 has 13 residues.

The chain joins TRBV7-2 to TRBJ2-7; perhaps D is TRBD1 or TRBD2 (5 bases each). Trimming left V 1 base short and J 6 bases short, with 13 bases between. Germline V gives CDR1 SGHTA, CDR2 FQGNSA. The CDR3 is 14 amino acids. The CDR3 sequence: CASSLEAGRGEQYF. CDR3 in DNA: TGTGCCAGCAGCTTAGAGGCAGGGAGAGGCGAGCAGTACTTC.

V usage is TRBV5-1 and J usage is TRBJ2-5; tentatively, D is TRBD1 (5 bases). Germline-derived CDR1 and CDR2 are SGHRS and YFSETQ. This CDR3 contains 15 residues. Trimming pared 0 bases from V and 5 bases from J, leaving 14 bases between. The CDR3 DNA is TGCGCCAGCAGCTTGGACGTAAACCCAGGGGAGACCCAGTACTTC. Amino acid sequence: CASSLDVNPGETQYF.

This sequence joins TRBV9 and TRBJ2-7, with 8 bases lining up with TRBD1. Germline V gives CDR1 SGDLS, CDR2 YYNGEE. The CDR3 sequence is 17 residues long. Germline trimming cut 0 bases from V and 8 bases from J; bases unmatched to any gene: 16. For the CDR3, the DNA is TGTGCCAGCAGCGTAGCTACGGGGGCAGGGGGCGCAGGGAAGCAGTACTTC. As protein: CASSVATGAGGAGKQYF. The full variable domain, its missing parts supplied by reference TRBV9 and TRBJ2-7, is DSGVTQTPKHLITATGQRVTLRCSPRSGDLSVYWYQQSLDQGLQFLIQYYNGEERAKGNILERFSAQQFPDLHSELNLSSLELGDSALYFCASSVATGAGGAGKQYFGPGTRLTVT.

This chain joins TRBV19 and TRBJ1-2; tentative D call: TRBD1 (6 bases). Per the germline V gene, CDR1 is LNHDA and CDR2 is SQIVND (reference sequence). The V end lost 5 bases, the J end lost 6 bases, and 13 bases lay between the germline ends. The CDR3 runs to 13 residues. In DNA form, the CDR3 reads TGTGCCAGTAGTGTGACAGGTTCTGATGGCTACACCTTC. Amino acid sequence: CASSVTGSDGYTF.

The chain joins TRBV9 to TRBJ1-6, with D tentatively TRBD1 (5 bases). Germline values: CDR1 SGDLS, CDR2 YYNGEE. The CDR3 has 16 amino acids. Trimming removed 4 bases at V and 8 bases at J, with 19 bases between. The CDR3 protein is CASSREGGDRYSPLHF. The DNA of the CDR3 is TGTGCCAGCAGCCGCGAGGGAGGGGATCGGTATTCACCCCTCCACTTT.

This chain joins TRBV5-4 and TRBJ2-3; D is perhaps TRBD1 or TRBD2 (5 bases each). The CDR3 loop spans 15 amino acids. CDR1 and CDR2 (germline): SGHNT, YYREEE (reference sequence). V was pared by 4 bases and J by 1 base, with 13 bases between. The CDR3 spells CASSLRGGGTDTQYF. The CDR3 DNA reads TGTGCCAGCAGCCTCCGGGGCGGAGGCACAGATACGCAGTATTTT.

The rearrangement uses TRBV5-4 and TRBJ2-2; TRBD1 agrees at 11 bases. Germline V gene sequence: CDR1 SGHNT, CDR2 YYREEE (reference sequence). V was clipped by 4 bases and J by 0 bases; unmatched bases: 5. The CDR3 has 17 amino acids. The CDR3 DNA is TGTGCCAGCAGCCGACCGGGACAGGGGGCGAACACCGGGGAGCTGTTTTTT. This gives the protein CASSRPGQGANTGELFF.

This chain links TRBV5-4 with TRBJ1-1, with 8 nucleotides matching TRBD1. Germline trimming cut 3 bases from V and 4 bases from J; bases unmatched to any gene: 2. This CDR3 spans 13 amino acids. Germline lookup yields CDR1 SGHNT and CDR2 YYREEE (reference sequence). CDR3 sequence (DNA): TGTGCCAGCAGCTCACAGGGGGGCACTGAAGCTTTCTTT. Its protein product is CASSSQGGTEAFF.

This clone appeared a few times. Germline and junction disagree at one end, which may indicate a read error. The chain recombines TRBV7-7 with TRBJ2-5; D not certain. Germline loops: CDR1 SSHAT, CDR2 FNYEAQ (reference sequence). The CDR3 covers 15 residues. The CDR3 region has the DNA TGTGCTAGCAGCACCGGACGAAGGGTGAAGGAGACCCAGTACTTC. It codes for CASSTGRRVKETQYF.

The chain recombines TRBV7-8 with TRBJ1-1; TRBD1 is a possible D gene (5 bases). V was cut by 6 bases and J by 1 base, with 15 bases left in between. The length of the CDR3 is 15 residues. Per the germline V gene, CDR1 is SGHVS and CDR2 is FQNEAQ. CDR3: CASRQPGTGNTEAFF. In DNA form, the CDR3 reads TGTGCCAGCAGACAACCCGGGACGGGGAACACTGAAGCTTTCTTT.

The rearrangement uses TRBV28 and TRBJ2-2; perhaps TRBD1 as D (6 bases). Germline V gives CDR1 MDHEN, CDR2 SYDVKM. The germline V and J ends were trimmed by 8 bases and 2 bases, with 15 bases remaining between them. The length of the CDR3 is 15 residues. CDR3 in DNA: TGTGCCAGCTCGACCGGGACAAGAAACACCGGGGAGCTGTTTTTT. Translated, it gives CASSTGTRNTGELFF.

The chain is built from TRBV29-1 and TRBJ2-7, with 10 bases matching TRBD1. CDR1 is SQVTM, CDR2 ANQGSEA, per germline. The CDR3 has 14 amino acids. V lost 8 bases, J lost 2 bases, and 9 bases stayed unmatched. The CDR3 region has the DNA TGCAGCATCTCCGGGACAGGGGAAACCTACGAGCAGTACTTC. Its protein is CSISGTGETYEQYF.

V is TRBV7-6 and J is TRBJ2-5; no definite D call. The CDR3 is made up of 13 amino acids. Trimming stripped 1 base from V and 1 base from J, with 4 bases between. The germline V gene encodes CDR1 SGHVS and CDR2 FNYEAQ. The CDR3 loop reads CASSLGSQETQYF. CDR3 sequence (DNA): TGTGCCAGCAGCTTAGGATCCCAAGAGACCCAGTACTTC.

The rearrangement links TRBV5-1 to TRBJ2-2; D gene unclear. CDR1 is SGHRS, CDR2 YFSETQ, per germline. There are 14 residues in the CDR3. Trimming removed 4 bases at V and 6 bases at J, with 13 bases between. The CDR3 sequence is CASSPTQRPGELFF. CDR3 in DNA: TGCGCCAGCAGCCCGACCCAAAGACCCGGGGAGCTGTTTTTT.

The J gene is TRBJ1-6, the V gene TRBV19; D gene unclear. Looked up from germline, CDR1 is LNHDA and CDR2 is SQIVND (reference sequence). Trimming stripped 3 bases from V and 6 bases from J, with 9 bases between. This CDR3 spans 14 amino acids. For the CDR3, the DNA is TGTGCCAGTAGTATGAGGGAGGGTAATTCACCCCTCCACTTT. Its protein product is CASSMREGNSPLHF.

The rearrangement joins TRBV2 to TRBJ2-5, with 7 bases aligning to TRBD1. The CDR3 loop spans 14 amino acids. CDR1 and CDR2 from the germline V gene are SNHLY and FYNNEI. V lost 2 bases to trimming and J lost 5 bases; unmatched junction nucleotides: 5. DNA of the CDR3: TGTGCCAGCAGTGAACAAGGGGGCAGTGAGACCCAGTACTTC. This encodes CASSEQGGSETQYF.

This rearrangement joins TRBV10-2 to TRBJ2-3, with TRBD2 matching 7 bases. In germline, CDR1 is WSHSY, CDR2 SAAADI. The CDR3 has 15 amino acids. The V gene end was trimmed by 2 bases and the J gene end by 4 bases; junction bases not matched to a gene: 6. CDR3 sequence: CASSESGGVPDTQYF. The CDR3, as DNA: TGCGCCAGCAGTGAGAGTGGGGGGGTGCCAGATACGCAGTATTTT.

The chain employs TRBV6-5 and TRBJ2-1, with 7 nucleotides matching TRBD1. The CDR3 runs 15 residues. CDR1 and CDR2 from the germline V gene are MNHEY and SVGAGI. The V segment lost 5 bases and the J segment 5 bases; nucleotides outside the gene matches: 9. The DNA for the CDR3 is TGTGCCAGCAGTCCCGACAGGGCGACTCACAATGAGCAGTTCTTC. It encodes CASSPDRATHNEQFF.

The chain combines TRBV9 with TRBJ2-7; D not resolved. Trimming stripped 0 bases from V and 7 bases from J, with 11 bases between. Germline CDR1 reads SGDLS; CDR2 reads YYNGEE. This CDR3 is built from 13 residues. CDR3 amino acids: CASSVGTESEQYF. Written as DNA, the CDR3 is TGTGCCAGCAGCGTAGGGACCGAGAGTGAGCAGTACTTC.

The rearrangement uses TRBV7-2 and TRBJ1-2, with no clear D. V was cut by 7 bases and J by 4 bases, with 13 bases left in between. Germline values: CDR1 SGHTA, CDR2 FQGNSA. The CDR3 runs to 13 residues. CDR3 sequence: CASTPVGPYGYTF. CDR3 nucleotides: TGTGCCAGCACCCCCGTGGGCCCCTATGGCTACACCTTC.

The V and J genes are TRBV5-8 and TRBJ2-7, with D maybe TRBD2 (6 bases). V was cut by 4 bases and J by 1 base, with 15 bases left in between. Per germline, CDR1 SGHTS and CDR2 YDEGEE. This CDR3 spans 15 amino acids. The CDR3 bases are TGTGCCAGCAGCGTGACACTTGCGGGATCCTACGAGCAGTACTTC. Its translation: CASSVTLAGSYEQYF.

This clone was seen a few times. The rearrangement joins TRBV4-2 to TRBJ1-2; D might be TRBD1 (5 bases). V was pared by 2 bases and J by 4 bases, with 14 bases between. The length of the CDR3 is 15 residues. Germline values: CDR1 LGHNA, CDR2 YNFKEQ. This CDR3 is CASSQNRDALYGYTF. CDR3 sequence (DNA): TGTGCCAGCAGCCAAAACCGGGACGCCCTCTATGGCTACACCTTC.

CDR3 coding DNA: TGTGCCAGCAGCCGATCGGACAGGGCTAATTCACCCCTCCACTTT. The encoded protein is CASSRSDRANSPLHF. V usage is TRBV7-2 and J usage is TRBJ1-6; TRBD1 agrees at 8 bases. Per germline, CDR1 SGHTA and CDR2 FQGNSA. V lost 5 bases to trimming and J lost 6 bases; unmatched junction nucleotides: 6. This CDR3 spans 15 amino acids.

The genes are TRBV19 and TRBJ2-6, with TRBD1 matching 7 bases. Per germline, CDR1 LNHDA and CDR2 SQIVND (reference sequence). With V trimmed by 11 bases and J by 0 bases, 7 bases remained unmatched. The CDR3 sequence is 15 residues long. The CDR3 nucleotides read TGTGCCGGGAGACAGGGCATCTCTGGGGCCAACGTCCTGACTTTC. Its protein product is CAGRQGISGANVLTF.

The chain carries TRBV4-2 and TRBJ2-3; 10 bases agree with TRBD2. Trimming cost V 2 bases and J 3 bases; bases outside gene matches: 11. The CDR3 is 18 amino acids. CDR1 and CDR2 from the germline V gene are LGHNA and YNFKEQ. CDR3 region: CASSQRASGGAVTDTQYF. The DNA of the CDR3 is TGTGCCAGCAGCCAAAGGGCCAGCGGGGGGGCTGTAACAGATACGCAGTATTTT.

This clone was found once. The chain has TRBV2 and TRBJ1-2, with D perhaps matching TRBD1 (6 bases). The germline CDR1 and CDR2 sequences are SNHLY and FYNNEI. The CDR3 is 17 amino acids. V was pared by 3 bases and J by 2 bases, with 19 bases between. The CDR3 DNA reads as TGTGCCAGCAGTGATCGTACAGGGCGAGAGTACAACTATGGCTACACCTTC. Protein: CASSDRTGREYNYGYTF.